A single sample is the source of the 20 T cell receptor beta chains below, sequenced in a study of blood T cells in healthy people across ages. Together with a sample-barcoded 5' primer, a J-beta primer mix was included in a second PCR lasting roughly 6 to 12 cycles. TCRdb reanalysed the 5' RACE reads using MiXCR and keeps one entry per CDR3 protein. This table has 700,000 to 850,000 distinct CDR3 sequences, 36% appearing once. Sequencing was done on a sample of blood. These receptors came from a man aged 18 to 30 in good health.

The chain combines TRBV4-1 with TRBJ1-2; D is ambiguous. The V and J ends lost 1 base and 5 bases respectively, with 20 bases between them. Germline V gene data show CDR1 as MGHRA and CDR2 as YSYEKL. CDR3 length: 17 amino acids. In DNA, the CDR3 is TGCGCCAGCAGCCAAGTCATCGCGGCAGGACTATTGTATGGCTACACCTTC. It translates to CASSQVIAAGLLYGYTF.

V is TRBV30 and J is TRBJ2-2, with D perhaps matching TRBD2 (5 bases). The CDR3 spans 15 residues. The V and J ends lost 0 bases and 5 bases respectively, with 13 bases between them. Germline lookup yields CDR1 GTSNPN and CDR2 SVGIG (reference sequence). CDR3: CAWSVRRTVTGELFF. CDR3 coding DNA: TGTGCCTGGAGTGTACGGAGGACGGTTACCGGGGAGCTGTTTTTT.

The rearrangement links TRBV15 to TRBJ1-1; D unresolved. Trimming took 4 bases from V and 7 from J, leaving 13 bases between them. This CDR3 spans 13 amino acids. The germline CDR1 and CDR2 sequences are LNHNV and YYDKDF (reference sequence). CDR3 sequence reads: CATSIQITREAFF. DNA of the CDR3: TGTGCCACCAGCATCCAAATAACTCGTGAAGCTTTCTTT.

The table lists this clonotype with a few counts. The gene calls are TRBV7-9 and TRBJ2-4; D could derive from TRBD1 or TRBD2 (5 bases each). Germline values: CDR1 SEHNR, CDR2 FQNEAQ (reference sequence). This CDR3 is 13 amino acids long. The germline V and J ends were trimmed by 0 bases and 14 bases, with 14 bases remaining between them. The CDR3 bases are TGTGCCAGCAGCTTAGCGAGCGGCAGGGCGAAGTACTTC. Translating it yields CASSLASGRAKYF.

V is TRBV12-3 or TRBV12-4 and J is TRBJ1-1; TRBD1 is a possible D gene (5 bases). Between the trimmed V and J ends, which lost 1 base and 6 bases, there was a span of 12 bases. The CDR3 is 14 residues long. The CDR3 sequence is CASSLGGRGAEAFF. CDR3 DNA: TGTGCCAGCAGTTTAGGAGGGAGGGGTGCTGAAGCTTTCTTT.

Regarding this clonotype: The conserved closing phenylalanine or tryptophan is absent in this CDR3, likely reflecting a read error. The rearrangement uses TRBV12-3 or TRBV12-4 and TRBJ2-3, with a tentative D call TRBD2 (5 bases). CDR3 length equals 15 residues. Here the CDR3 DNA reads TGTGCCAGCAGTTTAGGGACGGGGAGAACAGATATGCAGTATTCT. Protein sequence: CASSLGTGRTDMQYS.

This chain uses TRBV29-1 with TRBJ1-2; the match to TRBD1 covers 7 bases. The CDR3 consists of 14 residues. The germline V gene has CDR1 SQVTM and CDR2 ANQGSEA. The V gene end was trimmed by 7 bases and the J gene end by 4 bases; junction bases not matched to a gene: 12. The CDR3 DNA reads TGCAGCGCCCTTGACAGGGACTCCTTCTATGGCTACACCTTC. It is translated as CSALDRDSFYGYTF.

The V and J genes are TRBV4-2 and TRBJ2-1, with 13 bases lining up with TRBD2. Per germline, CDR1 LGHNA and CDR2 YNFKEQ. The V and J ends lost 4 bases and 5 bases, in that order; junction bases with no gene match: 5. The CDR3 spans 16 residues. Here the CDR3 DNA reads TGTGCCAGCAGCCCCCGACTAGCGGGGGGAGACAATGAGCAGTTCTTC. Protein product: CASSPRLAGGDNEQFF.

The rearrangement uses TRBV27 and TRBJ1-5; D unclear. Trimming removed 4 bases from V and 0 bases from J, with 13 bases in between. The CDR3 totals 16 residues. Germline V lookup: CDR1 MNHEY, CDR2 SMNVEV (reference sequence). CDR3: CASSSGWGNSNQPQHF. The CDR3 DNA reads as TGTGCCAGCAGTTCCGGTTGGGGTAATAGCAATCAGCCCCAGCATTTT.

A remark on this clonotype: This may stem from a read error, because a much larger clone lies one nucleotide away. The chain is built from TRBV6-6 and TRBJ1-2, with D possibly being TRBD1 (5 bases). Looked up from germline, CDR1 is MNHNY and CDR2 is SVGAGI (reference sequence). The V end lost 5 bases, the J end lost 4 bases, and 14 bases lay between the germline ends. This CDR3 spans 14 amino acids. CDR3 nucleotide sequence: TGTGCCAGCAGTGACCCGGGGGTTGTCTATGGCTACACCTTC. Translating gives CASSDPGVVYGYTF.

This clonotype came up a few times. V usage is TRBV2 and J usage is TRBJ2-1; D is undetermined. V dropped 6 bases and J dropped 6 bases, with 12 bases sitting between them. Germline lookup yields CDR1 SNHLY and CDR2 FYNNEI. This CDR3 is 13 amino acids long. The CDR3, as DNA: TGTGCCAGCAGCGACGAAGCCTTCAATGAGCAGTTCTTC. Protein sequence: CASSDEAFNEQFF.

With respect to this clonotype: This may be a read error: a much more frequent sequence differs by one nucleotide. This chain joins TRBV20-1 and TRBJ2-1, with TRBD2 as a possible D gene (7 bases). Trimming removed 5 bases from V and 13 bases from J, with 21 bases in between. The CDR3 runs to 13 residues. The germline gives CDR1 DFQATT, CDR2 SNEGSKA (reference sequence). The CDR3 sequence: CSAQGRGWETQFF. CDR3 coding DNA: TGCAGTGCTCAAGGGAGGGGGTGGGAGACCCAGTTCTTC.

A word on this clonotype: One junction end disagrees with the germline gene, perhaps due to a read error. J is TRBJ2-3 and V is TRBV7-2; D is perhaps TRBD2 (6 bases). This CDR3 contains 13 residues. Germline V gives CDR1 SGHTA, CDR2 FQGNSA. The DNA of the CDR3 is TGTGTCAGCAGGACCTCGGGGGTAGATACGCAGTATTTT. Its protein product is CVSRTSGVDTQYF.

This clonotype was seen only a few times. The rearrangement links TRBV2 to TRBJ1-2, with D tentatively TRBD1 (5 bases). Per the germline V gene, CDR1 is SNHLY and CDR2 is FYNNEI. The CDR3 spans 14 residues. The ends were cut back, 1 base at V and 3 bases at J, with 9 bases in the middle. In nucleotides, the CDR3 is TGTGCCAGCAGTGAAGTGTCAGGGTACTATGGCTACACCTTC. Amino acids: CASSEVSGYYGYTF.

This chain links TRBV4-2 with TRBJ2-1, with no clear D. This CDR3 is built from 15 residues. V lost 1 base and J lost 3, with 10 bases in between. Germline V gene lookup returns CDR1 LGHNA and CDR2 YNFKEQ. Written as DNA, the CDR3 is TGTGCCAGCAGCCAAGGGCTCTCAATCTACAATGAGCAGTTCTTC. It codes for CASSQGLSIYNEQFF.

The chain joins TRBV7-2 to TRBJ2-7, with D possibly being TRBD1 or TRBD2 (5 bases each). The end of the DNA is better explained by TRBJ2-5, so the J call may be wrong. Germline CDR1 reads SGHTA; CDR2 reads FQGNSA. The CDR3 has 13 residues. The CDR3 nucleotides are TGTACCAGCAGCTTGGGACCGCAAGAGACCCAGTACTTC. Translation: CTSSLGPQETQYF.

The chain uses TRBV7-2 and TRBJ2-2, with D unresolved. Per the germline V gene, CDR1 is SGHTA and CDR2 is FQGNSA. This CDR3 has 16 residues. V was shortened by 0 bases and J by 0 bases, with 8 bases between the two germline ends. This chain's CDR3 is CASSLARPANTGELFF. The DNA for the CDR3 is TGTGCCAGCAGCTTAGCCAGGCCAGCGAACACCGGGGAGCTGTTTTTT.

This clonotype was found a few times. Here the CDR3 reads CASTPLGLAGDNEQFF. CDR3 bases: TGTGCCAGCACCCCACTTGGACTAGCGGGGGACAATGAGCAGTTCTTC. V usage is TRBV7-2 and J usage is TRBJ2-1, with 13 bases aligning to TRBD2. This CDR3 has 16 residues. The V gene end was trimmed by 7 bases and the J gene end by 5 bases; junction bases not matched to a gene: 8. Germline V CDR1 and CDR2: SGHTA, FQGNSA.

This clonotype was counted between two and nine times. The V and J genes are TRBV9 and TRBJ2-3; no clear D gene. CDR1 is SGDLS, CDR2 YYNGEE, per germline. V was trimmed by 4 bases and J by 6 bases, leaving 12 bases between them. The CDR3 consists of 13 residues. The DNA of the CDR3 is TGTGCCAGCAGCCCCCAGGACCCGGATACGCAGTATTTT. It encodes CASSPQDPDTQYF. The variable domain in full, completed from reference TRBV9 and TRBJ2-3, reads DSGVTQTPKHLITATGQRVTLRCSPRSGDLSVYWYQQSLDQGLQFLIQYYNGEERAKGNILERFSAQQFPDLHSELNLSSLELGDSALYFCASSPQDPDTQYFGPGTRLTVL.

This clonotype was found a few times. The junction departs from the called germline gene at one end, perhaps through a read error. V gene TRBV9 combines with J gene TRBJ1-2; tentatively, D is TRBD1 (6 bases). Germline V gene sequence: CDR1 SGDLS, CDR2 YYNGEE. The CDR3 length is 14 residues. CDR3 region: CACSPTDRSYGYTF. The CDR3 bases are TGTGCCTGCAGCCCCACAGACAGGAGCTATGGCTACACCTTC.